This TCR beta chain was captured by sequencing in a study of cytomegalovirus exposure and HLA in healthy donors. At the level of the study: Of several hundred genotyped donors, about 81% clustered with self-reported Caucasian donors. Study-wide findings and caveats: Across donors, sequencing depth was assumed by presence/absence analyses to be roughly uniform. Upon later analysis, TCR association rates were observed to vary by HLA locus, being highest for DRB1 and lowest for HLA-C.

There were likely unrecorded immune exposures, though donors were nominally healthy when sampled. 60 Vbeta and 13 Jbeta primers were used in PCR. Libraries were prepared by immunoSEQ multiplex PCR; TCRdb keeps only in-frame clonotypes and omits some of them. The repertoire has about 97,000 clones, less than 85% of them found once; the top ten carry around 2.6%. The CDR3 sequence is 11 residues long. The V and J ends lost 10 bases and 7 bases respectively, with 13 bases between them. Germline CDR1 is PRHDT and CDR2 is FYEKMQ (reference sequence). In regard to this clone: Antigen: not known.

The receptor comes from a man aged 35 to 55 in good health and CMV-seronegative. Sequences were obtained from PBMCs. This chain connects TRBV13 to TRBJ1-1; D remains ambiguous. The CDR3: CATTYGNEAFF. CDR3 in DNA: TGTGCCACCACTTATGGTAATGAAGCTTTCTTT.